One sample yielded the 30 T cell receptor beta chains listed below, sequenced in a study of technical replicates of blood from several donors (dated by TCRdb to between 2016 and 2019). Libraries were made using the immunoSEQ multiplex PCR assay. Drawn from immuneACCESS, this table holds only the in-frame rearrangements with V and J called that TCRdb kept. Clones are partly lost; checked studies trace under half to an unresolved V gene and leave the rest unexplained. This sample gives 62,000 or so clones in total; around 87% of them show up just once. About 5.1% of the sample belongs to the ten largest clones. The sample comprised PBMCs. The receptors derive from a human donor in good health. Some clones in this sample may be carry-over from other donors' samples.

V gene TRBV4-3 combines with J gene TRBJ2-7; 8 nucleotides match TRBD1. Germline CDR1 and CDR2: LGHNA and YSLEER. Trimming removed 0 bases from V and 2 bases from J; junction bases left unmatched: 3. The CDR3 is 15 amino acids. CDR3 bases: TGCGCCAGCAGCCAAGACGTGACAGGGGCCTACGAGCAGTACTTC. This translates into CASSQDVTGAYEQYF.

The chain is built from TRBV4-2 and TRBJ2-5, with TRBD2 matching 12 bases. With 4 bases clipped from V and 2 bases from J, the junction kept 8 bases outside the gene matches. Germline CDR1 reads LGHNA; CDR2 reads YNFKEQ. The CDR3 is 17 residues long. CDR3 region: CASSPGLAGHLQETQYF. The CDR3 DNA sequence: TGTGCCAGCAGCCCCGGACTAGCGGGACACTTACAAGAGACCCAGTACTTC.

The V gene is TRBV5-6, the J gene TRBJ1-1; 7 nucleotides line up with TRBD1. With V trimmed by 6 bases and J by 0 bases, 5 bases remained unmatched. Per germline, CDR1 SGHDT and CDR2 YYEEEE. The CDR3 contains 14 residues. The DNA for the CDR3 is TGTGCCAGCACTGGACAGGAGATGAACACTGAAGCTTTCTTT. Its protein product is CASTGQEMNTEAFF. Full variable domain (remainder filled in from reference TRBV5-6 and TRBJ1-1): DAGVTQSPTHLIKTRGQQVTLRCSPKSGHDTVSWYQQALGQGPQFIFQYYEEEERQRGNFPDRFSGHQFPNYSSELNVNALLLGDSALYLCASTGQEMNTEAFFGQGTRLTVV.

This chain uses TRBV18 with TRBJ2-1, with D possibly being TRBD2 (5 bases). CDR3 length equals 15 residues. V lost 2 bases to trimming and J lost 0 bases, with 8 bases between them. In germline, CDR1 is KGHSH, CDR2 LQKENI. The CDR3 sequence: CASSPYEGSYNEQFF. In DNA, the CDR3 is TGTGCCAGCTCACCATACGAGGGCTCCTACAATGAGCAGTTCTTC.

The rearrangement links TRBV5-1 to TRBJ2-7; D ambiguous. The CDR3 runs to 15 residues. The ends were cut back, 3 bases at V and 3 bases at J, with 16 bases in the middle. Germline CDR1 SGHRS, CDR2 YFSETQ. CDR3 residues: CASSWFGPRDYEQYF. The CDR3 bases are TGCGCCAGCAGCTGGTTTGGTCCTCGAGACTACGAGCAGTACTTC.

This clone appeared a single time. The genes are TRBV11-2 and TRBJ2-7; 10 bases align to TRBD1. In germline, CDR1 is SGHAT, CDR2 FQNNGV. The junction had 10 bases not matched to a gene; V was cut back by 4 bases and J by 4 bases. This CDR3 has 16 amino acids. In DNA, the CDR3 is TGTGCCAGCAGCTCCCATTTGGGACAGGGGAAGTACGAGCAGTACTTC. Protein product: CASSSHLGQGKYEQYF.

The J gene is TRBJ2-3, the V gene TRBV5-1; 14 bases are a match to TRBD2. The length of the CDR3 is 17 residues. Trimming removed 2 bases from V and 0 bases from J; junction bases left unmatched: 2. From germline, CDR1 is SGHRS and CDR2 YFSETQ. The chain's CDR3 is CASSFGTSGGSTDTQYF. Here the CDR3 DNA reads TGCGCCAGCAGCTTCGGGACTAGCGGGGGTAGCACAGATACGCAGTATTTT.

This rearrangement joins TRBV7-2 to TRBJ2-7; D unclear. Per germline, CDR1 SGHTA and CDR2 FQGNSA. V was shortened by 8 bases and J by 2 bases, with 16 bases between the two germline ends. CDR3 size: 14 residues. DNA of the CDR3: TGTGCCAGCCGTGACACGGTCTTCGCCTACGAGCAGTACTTC. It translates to CASRDTVFAYEQYF.

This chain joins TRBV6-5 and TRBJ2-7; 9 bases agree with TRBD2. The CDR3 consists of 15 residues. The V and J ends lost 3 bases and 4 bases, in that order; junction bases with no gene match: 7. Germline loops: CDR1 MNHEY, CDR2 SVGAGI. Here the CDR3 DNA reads TGTGCCAGCAGTTATTTAGCGGGGGTGGAGTACGAGCAGTACTTC. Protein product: CASSYLAGVEYEQYF.

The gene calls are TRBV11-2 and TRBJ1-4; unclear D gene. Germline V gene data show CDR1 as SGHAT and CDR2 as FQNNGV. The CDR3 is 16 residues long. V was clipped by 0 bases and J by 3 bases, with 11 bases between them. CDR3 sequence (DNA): TGTGCCAGCAGCTTAGAAGTTCGAGGGCCTAATGAAAAACTGTTTTTT. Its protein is CASSLEVRGPNEKLFF.

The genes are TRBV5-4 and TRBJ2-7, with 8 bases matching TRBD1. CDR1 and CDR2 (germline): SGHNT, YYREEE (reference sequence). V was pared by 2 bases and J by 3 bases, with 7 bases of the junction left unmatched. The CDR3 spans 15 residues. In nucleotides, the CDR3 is TGTGCCAGCAGCTTCTGGTCAGGGGGCCACTACGAGCAGTACTTC. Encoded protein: CASSFWSGGHYEQYF.

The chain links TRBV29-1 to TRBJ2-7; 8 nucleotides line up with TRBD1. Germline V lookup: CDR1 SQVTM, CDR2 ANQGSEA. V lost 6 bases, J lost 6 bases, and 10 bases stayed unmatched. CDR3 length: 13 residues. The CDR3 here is CSVSRTGSFEQYF. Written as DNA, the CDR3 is TGCAGCGTCTCCCGGACAGGGTCGTTCGAGCAGTACTTC.

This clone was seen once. The CDR3 here is CASSPSRGDTQYF. The DNA of the CDR3 is TGTGCCAGCAGCCCGTCTAGGGGAGATACGCAGTATTTT. The chain carries TRBV7-3 and TRBJ2-3, with a tentative D call TRBD1 (5 bases). With 5 bases removed from V and 5 bases from J, the gap between germline ends came to 11 bases. The CDR3 is 13 residues long. CDR1 is SGHTA, CDR2 FQGTGA, per germline.

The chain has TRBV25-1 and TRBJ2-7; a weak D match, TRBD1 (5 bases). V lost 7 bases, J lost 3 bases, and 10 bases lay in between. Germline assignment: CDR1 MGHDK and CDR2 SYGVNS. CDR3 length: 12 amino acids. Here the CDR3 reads CASTSGFYEQYF. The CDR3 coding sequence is TGTGCCAGCACTTCAGGGTTCTACGAGCAGTACTTC.

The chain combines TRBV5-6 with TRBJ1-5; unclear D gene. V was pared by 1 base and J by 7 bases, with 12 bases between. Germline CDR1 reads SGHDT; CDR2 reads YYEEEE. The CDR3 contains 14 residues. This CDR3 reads CASSLRRTEQPQHF. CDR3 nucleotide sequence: TGTGCCAGCAGCTTGCGCCGGACTGAGCAGCCCCAGCATTTT.

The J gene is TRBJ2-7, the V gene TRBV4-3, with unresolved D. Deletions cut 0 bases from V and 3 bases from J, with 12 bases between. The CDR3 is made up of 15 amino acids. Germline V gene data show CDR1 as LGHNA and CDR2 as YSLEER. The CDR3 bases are TGCGCCAGCAGCCAAGATTGGAGTAGTGGCTACGAGCAGTACTTC. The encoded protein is CASSQDWSSGYEQYF.

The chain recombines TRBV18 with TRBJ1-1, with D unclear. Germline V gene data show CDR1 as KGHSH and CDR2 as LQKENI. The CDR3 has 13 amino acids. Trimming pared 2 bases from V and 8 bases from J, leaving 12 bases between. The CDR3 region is CASSPGLYEEAFF. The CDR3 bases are TGTGCCAGCTCACCAGGACTTTACGAGGAAGCTTTCTTT.

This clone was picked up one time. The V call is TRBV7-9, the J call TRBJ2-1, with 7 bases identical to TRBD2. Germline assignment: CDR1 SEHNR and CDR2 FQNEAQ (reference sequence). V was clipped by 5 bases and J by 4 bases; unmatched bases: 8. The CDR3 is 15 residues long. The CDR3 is CASSLGGLGYNEQFF. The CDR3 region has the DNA TGTGCCAGCAGCCTGGGAGGGCTGGGATACAATGAGCAGTTCTTC.

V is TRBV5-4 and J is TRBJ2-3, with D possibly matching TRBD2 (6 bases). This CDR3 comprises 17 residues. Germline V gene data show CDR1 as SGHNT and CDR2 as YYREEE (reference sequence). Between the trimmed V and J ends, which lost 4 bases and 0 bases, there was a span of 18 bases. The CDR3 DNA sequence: TGTGCCAGCAGCCCCAGAGGGACGGGAGAGAGCACAGATACGCAGTATTTT. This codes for CASSPRGTGESTDTQYF.

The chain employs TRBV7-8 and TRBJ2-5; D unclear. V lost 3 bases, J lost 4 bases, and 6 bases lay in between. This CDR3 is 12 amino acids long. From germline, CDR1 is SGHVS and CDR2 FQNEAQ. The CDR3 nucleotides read TGTGCCAGCAGCTTCGGCGGAGAGACCCAGTACTTC. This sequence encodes CASSFGGETQYF.

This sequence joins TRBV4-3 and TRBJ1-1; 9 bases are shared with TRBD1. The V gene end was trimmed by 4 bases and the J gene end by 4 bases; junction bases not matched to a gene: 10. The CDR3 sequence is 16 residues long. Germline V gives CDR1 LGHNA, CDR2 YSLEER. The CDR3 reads CASSPGRGQGTTEAFF. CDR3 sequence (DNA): TGCGCCAGCAGCCCAGGAAGGGGACAGGGAACCACTGAAGCTTTCTTT.

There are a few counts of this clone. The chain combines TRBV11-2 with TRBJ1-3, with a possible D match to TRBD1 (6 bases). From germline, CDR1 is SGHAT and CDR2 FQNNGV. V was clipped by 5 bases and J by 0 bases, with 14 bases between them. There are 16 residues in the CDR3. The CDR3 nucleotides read TGTGCCAGCAGCCATGCCGGGACAACCTCTGGAAACACCATATATTTT. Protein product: CASSHAGTTSGNTIYF.

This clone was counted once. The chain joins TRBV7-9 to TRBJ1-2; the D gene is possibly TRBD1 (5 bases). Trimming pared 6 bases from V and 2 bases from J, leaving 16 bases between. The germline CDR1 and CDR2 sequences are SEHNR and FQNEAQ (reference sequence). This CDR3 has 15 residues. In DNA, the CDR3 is TGTGCCAGCAGACCCTCCGGGGGAGTCAACTATGGCTACACCTTC. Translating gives CASRPSGGVNYGYTF.

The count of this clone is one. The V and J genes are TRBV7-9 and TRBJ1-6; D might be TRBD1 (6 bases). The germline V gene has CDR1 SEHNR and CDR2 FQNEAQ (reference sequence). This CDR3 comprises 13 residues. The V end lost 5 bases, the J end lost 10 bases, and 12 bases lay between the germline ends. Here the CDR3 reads CASSPGQTSPLHF. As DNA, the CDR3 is TGTGCCAGCAGCCCTGGACAGACGTCACCCCTCCACTTT.

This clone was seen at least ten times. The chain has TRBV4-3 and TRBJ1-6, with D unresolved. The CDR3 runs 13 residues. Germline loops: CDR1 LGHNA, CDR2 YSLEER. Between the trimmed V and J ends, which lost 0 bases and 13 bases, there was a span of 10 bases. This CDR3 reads CASSQDRWWPLHF. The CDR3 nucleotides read TGCGCCAGCAGCCAAGATCGGTGGTGGCCCCTCCACTTT.

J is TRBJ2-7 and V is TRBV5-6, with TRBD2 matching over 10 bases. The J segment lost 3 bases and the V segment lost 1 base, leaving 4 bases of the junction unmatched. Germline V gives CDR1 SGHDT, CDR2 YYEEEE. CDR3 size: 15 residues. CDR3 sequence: CASSLLQRGGYEQYF. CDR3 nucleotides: TGTGCCAGCAGCTTGCTCCAGCGGGGGGGCTACGAGCAGTACTTC.

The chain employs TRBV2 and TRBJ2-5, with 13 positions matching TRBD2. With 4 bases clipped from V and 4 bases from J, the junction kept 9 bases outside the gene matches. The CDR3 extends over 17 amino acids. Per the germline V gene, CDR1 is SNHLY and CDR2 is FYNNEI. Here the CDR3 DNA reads TGTGCCAGCAGTGGACGACTAGCGGGAGGTGTATCAGAGACCCAGTACTTC. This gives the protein CASSGRLAGGVSETQYF.

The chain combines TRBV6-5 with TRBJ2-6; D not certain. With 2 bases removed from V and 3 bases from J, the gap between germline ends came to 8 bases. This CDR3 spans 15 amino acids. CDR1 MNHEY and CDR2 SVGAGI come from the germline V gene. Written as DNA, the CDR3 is TGTGCCAGCAGTTACCTTCCTCTTGGGGCCAACGTCCTGACTTTC. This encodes CASSYLPLGANVLTF.

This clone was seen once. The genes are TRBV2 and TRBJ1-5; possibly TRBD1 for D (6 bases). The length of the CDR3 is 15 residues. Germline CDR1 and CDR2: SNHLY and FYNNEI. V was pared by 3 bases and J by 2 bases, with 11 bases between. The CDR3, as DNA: TGTGCCAGCAGTGATACAGGGAGTGGCAATCAGCCCCAGCATTTT. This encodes CASSDTGSGNQPQHF.

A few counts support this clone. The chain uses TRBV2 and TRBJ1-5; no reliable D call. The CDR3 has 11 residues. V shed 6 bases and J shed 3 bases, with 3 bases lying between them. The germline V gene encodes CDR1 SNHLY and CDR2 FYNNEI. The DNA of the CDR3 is TGTGCCAGCAGACTCAATCAGCCCCAGCATTTT. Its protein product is CASRLNQPQHF.